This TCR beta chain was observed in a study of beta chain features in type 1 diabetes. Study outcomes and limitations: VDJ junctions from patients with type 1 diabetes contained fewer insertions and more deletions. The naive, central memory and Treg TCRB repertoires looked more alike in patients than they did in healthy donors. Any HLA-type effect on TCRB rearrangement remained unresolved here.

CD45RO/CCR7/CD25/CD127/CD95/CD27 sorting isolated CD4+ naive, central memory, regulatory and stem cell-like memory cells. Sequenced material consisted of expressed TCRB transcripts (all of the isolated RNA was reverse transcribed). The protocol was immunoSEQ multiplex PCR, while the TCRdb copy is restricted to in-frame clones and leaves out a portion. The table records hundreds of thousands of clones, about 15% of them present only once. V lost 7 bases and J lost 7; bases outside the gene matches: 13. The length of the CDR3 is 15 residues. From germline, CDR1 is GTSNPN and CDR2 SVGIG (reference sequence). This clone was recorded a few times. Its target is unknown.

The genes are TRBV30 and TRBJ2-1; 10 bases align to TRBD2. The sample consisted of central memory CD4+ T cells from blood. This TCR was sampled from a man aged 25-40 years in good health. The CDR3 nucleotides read TGTGCCTTGTCAGGAGGTAGCGGGAGGTGGAATGAGCAGTTCTTC. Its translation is CALSGGSGRWNEQFF.